Sequencing of this TCR beta chain was carried out in a study of blood T cell repertoires in COVID-19. Looking at the study overall: Acute and convalescent COVID-19 specimens originated in the United States, Italy and Spain. T cells, B-cell-depleted T cells, or PBMCs provided the cDNA or gDNA that served as material.

Sequencing used immunoSEQ multiplex PCR; TCRdb keeps in-frame clones, though not all of them. The table lists tens of thousands of clones, 84% of them singletons. A few counts support this clone. Trimming took off 1 base at V and 7 bases at J, with 17 bases between the two ends. Germline CDR1 reads MGHRA; CDR2 reads YSYEKL. The CDR3 runs 17 residues. The sample comprised peripheral blood. The source of this sequence is a man aged 50-59 years with acute or convalescent COVID-19. The chain has TRBV4-1 and TRBJ1-6; no reliable D call. The CDR3 bases are TGCGCCAGCAGCCAAGGCCTTCCTCGGGGATTCAATTCACCCCTCCACTTT. This sequence encodes CASSQGLPRGFNSPLHF.